The 11 T cell receptor beta chains given below trace back to one sample, sequenced in a study of STAT5B mutations in CD4+ large granular lymphocyte leukemia. Here immunoSEQ multiplex PCR was the method, and the copy in TCRdb shows in-frame clones only, minus some. The table shows about 30,000 clones, with around nine tenths occurring only once. Sample: CD4+ T cells from blood buffy coats. The receptors derive from a human donor in good health.

As DNA, the CDR3 is TGTGCCAGCAGTGAACTAGCGGGGAATAGCAATCAGCCCCAGCATTTT. It codes for CASSELAGNSNQPQHF. This rearrangement joins TRBV6-1 to TRBJ1-5; D is ambiguous. The germline CDR1 and CDR2 sequences are MNHNS and SASEGT. Trimming removed 2 bases from V and 0 bases from J, with 11 bases in between. This CDR3 contains 16 residues.

This clone appeared a single time. The chain employs TRBV5-6 and TRBJ2-3; the D gene is possibly TRBD1 (5 bases). Germline V gene sequence: CDR1 SGHDT, CDR2 YYEEEE. V lost 4 bases and J lost 0, with 6 bases in between. The CDR3 has 13 amino acids. CDR3 region: CASSGASTDTQYF. The CDR3 DNA is TGTGCCAGCAGCGGGGCTAGCACAGATACGCAGTATTTT.

The chain is built from TRBV6-5 and TRBJ1-2, with 10 nucleotides matching TRBD1. Germline V lookup: CDR1 MNHEY, CDR2 SVGAGI. This CDR3 region has 16 residues. V lost 0 bases, J lost 4 bases, and 5 bases stayed unmatched. In DNA form, the CDR3 reads TGTGCCAGCAGTTACTCTCGGACAGGGGGTAGCTATGGCTACACCTTC. Amino acid sequence: CASSYSRTGGSYGYTF.

The chain combines TRBV5-1 with TRBJ2-5; no definite D call. Trimming shortened V by 0 bases and J by 2 bases, and 5 bases separated the two germline ends. The germline V gene encodes CDR1 SGHRS and CDR2 YFSETQ. The CDR3 loop spans 13 amino acids. The CDR3 loop reads CASSLGSQETQYF. CDR3 nucleotides: TGCGCCAGCAGCTTGGGGTCACAAGAGACCCAGTACTTC.

The chain's CDR3 is CASSLTDTQYF. In DNA form, the CDR3 reads TGTGCCAGCAGCTTAACAGATACGCAGTATTTT. This chain connects TRBV5-8 to TRBJ2-3; D unresolved. V dropped 2 bases and J dropped 3 bases, with 1 base sitting between them. Germline V lookup: CDR1 SGHTS, CDR2 YDEGEE. The CDR3 has 11 residues.

The rearrangement uses TRBV7-2 and TRBJ2-5; 7 bases fit TRBD2. CDR1 is SGHTA, CDR2 FQGNSA, per germline. Unmatched junction bases numbered 7, after V lost 1 base and J lost 2 bases. CDR3 length: 16 amino acids. CDR3 loop: CASSLERGSTQETQYF. The DNA of the CDR3 is TGTGCCAGCAGCTTAGAGCGGGGTTCAACTCAAGAGACCCAGTACTTC.

The chain uses TRBV4-1 and TRBJ2-1; 8 positions match TRBD2. V shed 0 bases and J 4 bases; nucleotides not matched to a gene: 5. From germline, CDR1 is MGHRA and CDR2 YSYEKL. This CDR3 is 16 amino acids long. CDR3 DNA: TGCGCCAGCAGCCAAGACGGGAGGGGACGGTACAATGAGCAGTTCTTC. The encoded protein is CASSQDGRGRYNEQFF.

The V gene is TRBV7-9, the J gene TRBJ2-3; possibly TRBD2 for D (6 bases). The CDR3 has 16 amino acids. Germline CDR1 is SEHNR and CDR2 is FQNEAQ (reference sequence). Trimming shortened V by 1 base and J by 3 bases, and 14 bases separated the two germline ends. The CDR3 nucleotides are TGTGCCAGCAGCTTAGTTAGCGGTGCACCGACAGATACGCAGTATTTT. This codes for CASSLVSGAPTDTQYF.

The V and J genes are TRBV18 and TRBJ2-1, with D uncertain. This CDR3 is 11 amino acids long. Trimming cost V 2 bases and J 8 bases, with 4 bases left between them. Germline values: CDR1 KGHSH, CDR2 LQKENI. The chain's CDR3 is CASSPTDEQFF. The CDR3 DNA follows: TGTGCCAGCTCACCAACAGATGAGCAGTTCTTC.

This CDR3 is CASSLTGVNEQYF. Here the CDR3 DNA reads TGTGCCAGCAGCCTGACAGGGGTGAACGAGCAGTACTTC. This sequence joins TRBV7-9 and TRBJ2-5; TRBD1 aligns across 8 bases. The J call could be wrong; TRBJ2-7 is a better fit for the DNA end. The CDR3 has 13 residues. Germline CDR1 is SEHNR and CDR2 is FQNEAQ (reference sequence).

The chain carries TRBV5-3 and TRBJ1-4, with 9 bases fitting TRBD1. TRBV5-3 counts as an open reading frame of uncertain function. V shed 4 bases and J 5 bases; nucleotides not matched to a gene: 6. The CDR3 is 15 residues long. In nucleotides, the CDR3 is TGTGCCAGAAGCGTTGGGACAGGGAGAAATGAAAAACTGTTTTTT. Translated, it gives CARSVGTGRNEKLFF.